This T cell receptor beta chain was documented in a study of coeliac disease. This CDR3 region has 14 residues. V was clipped by 2 bases and J by 1 base, with 7 bases between them. Germline values: CDR1 SNHLY, CDR2 FYNNEI. Repertoires were generated with immunoSEQ multiplex PCR, while TCRdb's copy carries only in-frame clones and drops some. This sample has approximately 2,200 clones; about 73% occur once, and the top ten carry around 13%. This clone was picked up a small number of times. This TCR derives from a human donor without celiac disease. V usage is TRBV2 and J usage is TRBJ2-3, with TRBD1 as a possible D gene (6 bases). The specimen sequenced was lymphocytes from the gut lamina propria. CDR3 sequence (DNA): TGTGCCAGCAGTGAATGGGGGCGCACAGATACGCAGTATTTT. Protein product: CASSEWGRTDTQYF. The full variable domain, its missing parts supplied by reference TRBV2 and TRBJ2-3, is EPEVTQTPSHQVTQMGQEVILRCVPISNHLYFYWYRQILGQKVEFLVSFYNNEISEKSEIFDDQFSVERPDGSNFTLKIRSTKLEDSAMYFCASSEWGRTDTQYFGPGTRLTVL.